This TCR beta chain was found in a study of CD8 T cells in ankylosing spondylitis. Findings and caveats of the study: Clones linked to disease were reported to show significant enrichment in matched ankylosing spondylitis synovial fluid. A subset of motif variants has previously been described in the synovial fluid and blood of reactive arthritis.

This clonotype was observed at least ten times. The antigen remains undetermined. The CDR3 covers 13 residues. The V gene end was trimmed by 6 bases and the J gene end by 6 bases; junction bases not matched to a gene: 8. Germline CDR1 is SGHTA and CDR2 is FQGNSA. TCRdb ran MiXCR on the 5' RACE reads and lists one entry per CDR3 protein. The data show 150,000 to 200,000 distinct CDR3 sequences, over 10% seen once. The J gene is TRBJ2-7, the V gene TRBV7-2; TRBD2 matches at 7 bases. The TCR was taken from a female donor with ankylosing spondylitis or in good health (not recorded which). The material sequenced was blood, either unsorted or a sorted T cell fraction (not recorded which). CDR3 in DNA: TGTGCCAGCAGTAAGCAGCGGGAAAGCGAGCAGTACTTC. It codes for CASSKQRESEQYF.